One and the same sample provided the 27 T cell receptor beta chains below, sequenced in a study of tumor-infiltrating lymphocytes in primary liver carcinoma (TCRdb year 2017). Without any cell sorting, total RNA and DNA were co-extracted from around 18-30 mg of bulk tissue using the AllPrep DNA/RNA mini kit. Sequencing took place on an Illumina HiSeq 2500. Using a constant-region primer and ProtoScript II reverse transcriptase, TCRbeta-specific cDNA was reverse-transcribed from about 540 ng total RNA. TCRbeta libraries were built with three nested multiplex PCR rounds, a slightly modified ARM-PCR procedure. Each of the first two PCR rounds ran for roughly 11 cycles and used multiplex TRBV1-TRBV30 forward primers together with a Cbeta reverse primer. The public reads were quality trimmed at Q25 with fastp and then assembled into clones with MiXCR by TCRdb, keeping productive beta chains. Each CDR3 protein gets just one entry, which takes the most common genes and DNA from the rows behind it. Across this sample there are 48,000 or so distinct CDR3 sequences, with over 65% seen only once. Of the sample, about a quarter is held by the ten largest clones.

Sample: liver tumor tissue from sampling region 3. In light of the paper, this sample's cell subset or site label describes: tumor region T3, left-lateral pole. Receptor source: a man aged 35 to 55 with primary liver carcinoma and hepatitis B virus infection.

On this clonotype itself: The junction shows a germline mismatch at one end, possibly a read error. V usage is TRBV7-9 and J usage is TRBJ2-7, with 9 bases identical to TRBD2. Per germline, CDR1 SEHNR and CDR2 FQNEAQ (reference sequence). The CDR3 totals 13 residues. In nucleotides, the CDR3 is TGTGTCAGCAGCATGGGGACTAGCTCAGGGCGGTGCTTC. Protein: CVSSMGTSSGRCF.

CDR3 protein: CASSLSPGGHFYEQYF. CDR3 nucleotide sequence: TGTGCCAGCAGTTTATCACCCGGGGGGCACTTCTACGAGCAGTACTTC. The V gene is TRBV28, the J gene TRBJ2-7; tentative D call: TRBD2 (7 bases). This CDR3 spans 16 amino acids. The germline CDR1 and CDR2 sequences are MDHEN and SYDVKM. V lost 1 base, J lost 3 bases, and 16 bases lay in between.

The V call is TRBV7-9, the J call TRBJ2-3, with 7 nucleotides matching TRBD2. Looked up from germline, CDR1 is SEHNR and CDR2 is FQNEAQ (reference sequence). CDR3 length equals 18 residues. Germline trimming cut 1 base from V and 1 base from J; bases unmatched to any gene: 11. The DNA of the CDR3 is TGTGCCAGCAGCTTAGACAGTAGTGGGAGGGCCGGCACAGATACGCAGTATTTT. Protein sequence: CASSLDSSGRAGTDTQYF.

The table lists this clonotype with a few counts. A junction boundary mismatches the germline segment, possibly from a read error. This sequence joins TRBV19 and TRBJ2-1; 9 nucleotides align to TRBD2. The germline CDR1 and CDR2 sequences are LNHDA and SQIVND (reference sequence). This CDR3 spans 15 amino acids. For the CDR3, the DNA is TGCGCCAGTAGTGGGACTAGCCTCTCCTACAATGAGCAGTTCTTC. Translating it yields CASSGTSLSYNEQFF.

The chain uses TRBV13 and TRBJ2-7; 12 bases line up with TRBD2. The V gene's germline CDR1 is PRHDT and CDR2 FYEKMQ (reference sequence). The V segment lost 5 bases and the J segment 0 bases; nucleotides outside the gene matches: 11. CDR3 length: 18 residues. In nucleotides, the CDR3 is TGTGCCAGCAGCGTCCCGGGACTAGCGGGCCTCAGCTCCTACGAGCAGTACTTC. It translates to CASSVPGLAGLSSYEQYF.

Points on this clonotype: Sequence at one end of the junction differs from germline and may be a read error. The V and J genes are TRBV5-1 and TRBJ2-7, with 7 bases that match TRBD2. There are 15 residues in the CDR3. Per the germline V gene, CDR1 is SGHRS and CDR2 is YFSETQ. CDR3 sequence (DNA): TGCGCCAGCAGCTTGGACCCGAGACTAGCTGGAGAGCGGTACTTC. Its translation is CASSLDPRLAGERYF.

In the case of this clonotype: No conserved phenylalanine or tryptophan is present at the end of the CDR3, so a read error is the likely explanation. This chain joins TRBV11-2 and TRBJ2-5; 7 bases line up with TRBD2. CDR3 length: 16 residues. Germline V gives CDR1 SGHAT, CDR2 FQNNGV. CDR3 region: CASSPGASGLQEAQYL. The CDR3 DNA is TGTGCCAGCAGCCCTGGGGCTAGCGGCTTACAAGAGGCCCAGTACTTA.

Regarding this clonotype: Relative to the germline gene, one junction end is altered; a read error may explain this. The DNA of the CDR3 is TGTGCCAGCAACTTCCCCTCGGGGCGAGGCTCTGGGGCCAACGTCCTGGCTTTC. Protein product: CASNFPSGRGSGANVLAF. J is TRBJ2-6 and V is TRBV5-4; D might be TRBD1 or TRBD2, each matching 5 bases. The CDR3 is 18 residues long. Germline V gives CDR1 SGHNT, CDR2 YYREEE (reference sequence).

Concerning this clonotype itself: One end of the junction varies from germline; a read error may be responsible. The V gene is TRBV29-1, the J gene TRBJ1-1; a weak D match, TRBD1 (5 bases). Germline values: CDR1 SQVTM, CDR2 ANQGSEA. The CDR3 consists of 13 residues. The CDR3 DNA reads as TGCAGCGTTCGACAGACCCTGAACACTGAAACTTTCTTT. It codes for CSVRQTLNTETFF.

A single count supports this clonotype. The chain is built from TRBV28 and TRBJ2-7; the match to TRBD1 covers 9 bases. The CDR3 spans 15 residues. The germline V gene encodes CDR1 MDHEN and CDR2 SYDVKM. V was clipped by 7 bases and J by 4 bases; unmatched bases: 11. In DNA form, the CDR3 reads TGTGCCAGCAATGCCTCGAGGGACAGGGCGTACGAGCAGTACTTC. This translates into CASNASRDRAYEQYF.

The sample holds one count of this clonotype. The chain joins TRBV11-1 to TRBJ2-1; TRBD2 aligns across 8 bases. V was clipped by 8 bases and J by 6 bases; unmatched bases: 18. This CDR3 has 17 residues. Germline V lookup: CDR1 SGHAT, CDR2 FQDESV (reference sequence). CDR3 region: CASCLGLEGEVVNEQFF. For the CDR3, the DNA is TGTGCCAGCTGCCTGGGACTAGAGGGAGAAGTTGTCAATGAGCAGTTCTTC.

This chain connects TRBV11-2 to TRBJ2-1, with D hard to call. CDR1 and CDR2 (germline): SGHAT, FQNNGV. This CDR3 is 12 amino acids long. V lost 9 bases, J lost 8 bases, and 14 bases lay in between. CDR3: CASSLEYDEQFF. Written as DNA, the CDR3 is TGTGCCAGTAGCCTGGAGTACGATGAGCAGTTCTTC.

Concerning this clonotype: This clone may be a read error of a much larger clone one base away. This chain joins TRBV6-2 or TRBV6-3 and TRBJ1-1; D perhaps matches TRBD1 (6 bases). Germline V gives CDR1 MNHEY, CDR2 SVGEGT. The CDR3 is made up of 14 amino acids. The DNA for the CDR3 is TGTGCCAGCAGTTCTCAACAGGGTTTGACTGAAGCTTCCTTT. Translated: CASSSQQGLTEASF.

As to this clonotype: Given a much more abundant clone one base away, this may be a read error. The chain links TRBV19 to TRBJ2-5, with D unclear. This CDR3 contains 14 residues. Trimming removed 7 bases from V and 2 bases from J, with 14 bases in between. Germline lookup yields CDR1 LNHDA and CDR2 SQIVND (reference sequence). CDR3 sequence (DNA): TGTGCCAGTAATATCCCGGGTCGACAAGAGACCCAGTACTTC. It encodes CASNIPGRQETQYF.

As for this clonotype: This could be a read error, since a much larger clone is one nucleotide away. The V gene is TRBV28, the J gene TRBJ2-5; tentatively, D is TRBD1 (5 bases). V was shortened by 8 bases and J by 5 bases, with 12 bases between the two germline ends. CDR1 and CDR2 from the germline V gene are MDHEN and SYDVKM. This CDR3 contains 12 residues. The CDR3 DNA sequence: TGTGCCAGCGGAGCAGGGTGGGAGACCCAGTACTTC. It codes for CASGAGWETQYF. Drawing the rest from reference TRBV28 and TRBJ2-5, the complete variable domain is DVKVTQSSRYLVKRTGEKVFLECVQDMDHENMFWYRQDPGLGLRLIYFSYDVKMKEKGDIPEGYSVSREKKERFSLILESASTNQTSMYLCASGAGWETQYFGPGTRLLVL.

This clonotype was seen a single time. The chain joins TRBV5-1 to TRBJ1-3; tentatively, D is TRBD1 (5 bases). Germline V gene lookup returns CDR1 SGHRS and CDR2 YFSETQ. CDR3 length: 15 residues. Trimming removed 9 bases at V and 4 bases at J, with 20 bases between. CDR3 region: CATSLTPDSGNTIYF. The CDR3 DNA is TGCGCCACTAGCCTAACCCCCGACAGCGGAAACACCATATATTTT.

This clonotype was seen only once. Sequence at one end of the junction differs from germline and may be a read error. The rearrangement joins TRBV11-2 to TRBJ2-3; D gene ambiguous. Germline assignment: CDR1 SGHAT and CDR2 FQNNGV. The CDR3 is 15 residues long. The CDR3 here is CASSQGIPDTDMQYF. CDR3 nucleotide sequence: TGTGCCAGCAGCCAAGGAATTCCAGACACAGATATGCAGTATTTT.

V and J are TRBV4-1 and TRBJ1-4; TRBD1 aligns across 10 bases. Germline lookup yields CDR1 MGHRA and CDR2 YSYEKL. Trimming at V came to 1 base and at J to 9 bases, leaving 8 bases not matched to a gene. The CDR3 covers 16 residues. For the CDR3, the DNA is TGCGCCAGCAGCCAAGGACCGGGGACAGGGGTACAAAAACTGTTTTTT. Translation gives CASSQGPGTGVQKLFF.

Concerning this clonotype: One end of the junction varies from germline; a read error may be responsible. The J gene is TRBJ2-5, the V gene TRBV11-2; D gene ambiguous. The germline CDR1 and CDR2 sequences are SGHAT and FQNNGV. This CDR3 has 14 residues. The CDR3 reads CASSLVRNDEIQHF. CDR3 bases: TGTGCCAGCAGCCTAGTCAGGAACGATGAGATCCAGCACTTC.

In the case of this clonotype: An end of the junction differs from the germline gene, which may be a read error. The chain has TRBV29-1 and TRBJ2-7; TRBD2 agrees at 8 bases. Germline V gives CDR1 SQVTM, CDR2 ANQGSEA. The CDR3 has 15 residues. DNA of the CDR3: TGTAGCGTTTCGAGCGCGGGAGGTACCTTCTACGAGCAGTACTTC. Its protein is CSVSSAGGTFYEQYF.

The V gene is TRBV6-2 or TRBV6-3, the J gene TRBJ2-7; TRBD2 matches at 11 bases. V trimming: 5 bases; J trimming: 9 bases; junction bases outside the gene matches: 9. Per germline, CDR1 MNHEY and CDR2 SVGEGT. The CDR3 extends over 14 amino acids. The CDR3 bases are TGTGCCAGCAGTCCGACTAGCGGGAATCCCGGGCAGTACTTC. Translating it yields CASSPTSGNPGQYF.

J is TRBJ2-3 and V is TRBV14; D not certain. Trimming shortened V by 1 base and J by 2 bases, and 13 bases separated the two germline ends. CDR3 length: 16 residues. Germline CDR1 and CDR2: SGHDN and FVKESK. CDR3 coding DNA: TGTGCCAGCAGCCAAGGTGATAGTCTGTCCACAGATACGCAGTATTTT. Translation: CASSQGDSLSTDTQYF. The full variable domain, rest sourced from reference TRBV14 and TRBJ2-3, is EAGVTQFPSHSVIEKGQTVTLRCDPISGHDNLYWYRRVMGKEIKFLLHFVKESKQDESGMPNNRFLAERTGGTYSTLKVQPAELEDSGVYFCASSQGDSLSTDTQYFGPGTRLTVL.

This clonotype was counted only a few times. The CDR3 nucleotides read TGTGCCAGCTCACCGCGGGTGGATACGCAGTATTTT. Its protein is CASSPRVDTQYF. This rearrangement joins TRBV18 to TRBJ2-3; tentatively, D is TRBD2 (5 bases). V lost 3 bases, J lost 6 bases, and 7 bases lay in between. Germline V gives CDR1 KGHSH, CDR2 LQKENI. CDR3 length: 12 amino acids. The full variable domain, with the rest looked up from reference TRBV18 and TRBJ2-3, is NAGVMQNPRHLVRRRGQEARLRCSPMKGHSHVYWYRQLPEEGLKFMVYLQKENIIDESGMPKERFSAEFPKEGPSILRIQQVVRGDSAAYFCASSPRVDTQYFGPGTRLTVL.

The CDR3, as DNA: TGTGCCATTCGGAATTACAGGGGAGACACGCAGTATTTT. Translation: CAIRNYRGDTQYF. This chain uses TRBV10-3 with TRBJ2-3, with TRBD1 matching 7 bases. The CDR3 consists of 13 residues. V shed 9 bases, J shed 9 bases, and the junction held 12 bases outside the gene matches. The germline CDR1 and CDR2 sequences are ENHRY and SYGVKD.

About this clonotype itself: Compared with germline, one end of the junction differs, possibly owing to a read error. The CDR3 here is CSARDSRATKTGELFF. The DNA of the CDR3 is TGCAGTGCTAGAGATTCGAGGGCCACGAAGACCGGGGAGCTGTTTTTT. V is TRBV20-1 and J is TRBJ2-2, with a tentative D call TRBD2 (5 bases). Germline V gene data show CDR1 as DFQATT and CDR2 as SNEGSKA (reference sequence). CDR3 size: 16 residues.

A word on this clonotype: Since no conserved phenylalanine or tryptophan closes the CDR3, a read error is the likely cause. This chain joins TRBV10-3 and TRBJ2-3, with a weak D call TRBD1 (5 bases). The CDR3 loop spans 14 amino acids. CDR1 ENHRY and CDR2 SYGVKD come from the germline V gene. DNA for the CDR3: TGTGCCATCAGTGGGGGCGCAGGTACAGATATGCAGTATTCT. Translated, it gives CAISGGAGTDMQYS.

Comments on this clonotype: Its ends do not fully match the called genes, so a read error is possible. This sequence joins TRBV27 and TRBJ2-2; D ambiguous. The CDR3 has 12 amino acids. CDR1 is MNHEY, CDR2 SMNVEV, per germline (reference sequence). CDR3 amino acids: CASALNTEELFF. CDR3 DNA: TGTGCCAGCGCTTTGAACACCGAGGAGCTGTTTTTT.